The 14 T cell receptor beta chains below were found in one sample sequenced in a study of regulatory T cells in long-lasting Graves disease. With iRepertoire HTBI primers and Arm-PCR of CDR3 regions, TCR beta libraries were built. TCRdb fed the multiplex PCR reads into MiXCR, producing one record per CDR3 protein. The data contain roughly 400,000 distinct CDR3 sequences, 21% of them singletons. Noted time point: persistent/refractory GD, antithyroid drugs over 5 years with positive TRAb. With RNA extracted from PBMCs as input, the TCR library was made. The source was peripheral blood mononuclear cells (PBMCs), collected when the disease was refractory, from a patient treated with antithyroid drugs. The receptors originated from a female donor with Graves disease.

This clonotype has more than one count but fewer than ten. The chain combines TRBV9 with TRBJ1-2, with 8 bases matching TRBD1. CDR3 length equals 16 residues. V dropped 1 base and J dropped 6; count of bases not matched to a gene: 11. The germline gives CDR1 SGDLS, CDR2 YYNGEE. CDR3 coding DNA: TGTGCCAGCAGCGTAAAGGGACAGGACAACCTAAATGGCTACACCTTC. Translated, it gives CASSVKGQDNLNGYTF.

This clonotype showed up many times. The CDR3, as DNA: TGTGCCAGCATCGCGGGACCCCAAGAGACCCAGTACTTC. Translating gives CASIAGPQETQYF. The chain combines TRBV2 with TRBJ2-5, with D maybe TRBD2 (6 bases). The CDR3 contains 13 residues. V was cut by 7 bases and J by 1 base, with 10 bases left in between. The germline V gene has CDR1 SNHLY and CDR2 FYNNEI.

This chain uses TRBV11-2 with TRBJ2-3; TRBD2 aligns across 7 bases. Unmatched junction bases numbered 4, after V lost 3 bases and J lost 1 base. CDR1 and CDR2 (germline): SGHAT, FQNNGV. The CDR3 covers 15 residues. The CDR3 sequence is CASSFITSGTDTQYF. CDR3 nucleotides: TGTGCCAGCAGCTTTATCACTAGCGGCACAGATACGCAGTATTTT.

A word on this clonotype: A clone one base away is much larger, so this may be a read error. This chain uses TRBV7-8 with TRBJ2-7; 9 nucleotides agree with TRBD2. The CDR3 totals 16 residues. CDR1 is SGHVS and CDR2 is FQNEAQ in the germline V gene. With V trimmed by 5 bases and J by 4 bases, 12 bases remained unmatched. CDR3: CASSPRGLAGLYEQYF. CDR3 nucleotide sequence: TGTGCCAGCAGCCCAAGGGGGCTAGCGGGACTTTACGAGCAGTACTTC. The full variable domain, in which reference TRBV7-8 and TRBJ2-7 provide the parts outside the CDR3, is GAGVSQSPRYKVAKRGQDVALRCDPISGHVSLFWYQQALGQGPEFLTYFQNEAQLDKSGLPSDRFFAERPEGSVSTLKIQRTQQEDSAVYLCASSPRGLAGLYEQYFGPGTRLTVT.

This clonotype was counted many times. V is TRBV15 and J is TRBJ2-5; 10 bases agree with TRBD1. J gave up 4 bases and V 5 bases, and 7 bases lay outside the gene matches. CDR1 LNHNV and CDR2 YYDKDF come from the germline V gene (reference sequence). The length of the CDR3 is 15 residues. CDR3 nucleotides: TGTGCCACCAGCGGGGACAGGGGCCCTTTAGAGACCCAGTACTTC. Encoded protein: CATSGDRGPLETQYF.

This clonotype came up many times. The chain combines TRBV5-1 with TRBJ1-1; D gene unclear. V gave up 2 bases and J gave up 1 base, with 9 bases separating them. The CDR3 spans 14 residues. The germline V gene has CDR1 SGHRS and CDR2 YFSETQ. CDR3 sequence (DNA): TGCGCCAGCAGCTTTTCCGACCAGAACACTGAAGCTTTCTTT. It encodes CASSFSDQNTEAFF.

This clonotype occurred many times. The chain recombines TRBV20-1 with TRBJ2-5; D ambiguous. The CDR3 is made up of 13 amino acids. V was shortened by 1 base and J by 2 bases, with 8 bases between the two germline ends. The germline gives CDR1 DFQATT, CDR2 SNEGSKA (reference sequence). The CDR3 protein is CSARGTRQETQYF. CDR3 sequence (DNA): TGCAGTGCTAGAGGTACCAGACAAGAGACCCAGTACTTC.

A word on this clonotype: This may stem from a read error, because a much larger clone lies one nucleotide away. The V gene is TRBV30, the J gene TRBJ1-1; D is possibly TRBD1 (5 bases). Trimming stripped 3 bases from V and 4 bases from J, with 15 bases between. The CDR3 extends over 14 amino acids. The germline V gene encodes CDR1 GTSNPN and CDR2 SVGIG (reference sequence). The CDR3: CAWRFRQRSTEAFF. CDR3 bases: TGTGCCTGGAGGTTTCGACAGAGGAGCACTGAAGCTTTCTTT.

The V and J genes are TRBV20-1 and TRBJ1-3; D is undetermined. Trimming removed 6 bases at V and 0 bases at J, with 12 bases between. CDR1 is DFQATT, CDR2 SNEGSKA, per germline (reference sequence). The length of the CDR3 is 14 residues. The chain's CDR3 is CSASTASSGNTIYF. CDR3 DNA sequence: TGCAGTGCGAGTACTGCCAGCTCTGGAAACACCATATATTTT.

This clonotype was found many times. The J gene is TRBJ2-7, the V gene TRBV28; no firm D call. The CDR3 contains 13 residues. V lost 6 bases and J lost 2, with 11 bases in between. CDR1 is MDHEN and CDR2 is SYDVKM in the germline V gene. The CDR3 loop is CASSLDGPYEQYF. As DNA, the CDR3 is TGTGCCAGCAGCCTCGACGGCCCCTACGAGCAGTACTTC.

This clonotype showed up many times. CDR3 DNA: TGTGCCAGCAGTTACAGTACAGGGACCTCCTACGAGCAGTACTTC. Amino acids: CASSYSTGTSYEQYF. The rearrangement links TRBV6-5 to TRBJ2-7; a weak D match, TRBD1 (6 bases). Germline CDR1 reads MNHEY; CDR2 reads SVGAGI. The CDR3 totals 15 residues. Trimming removed 2 bases at V and 0 bases at J, with 11 bases between.

In this sample, this clonotype turned up many times. The J gene is TRBJ2-7, the V gene TRBV10-3; TRBD2 matches 9 bases. From germline, CDR1 is ENHRY and CDR2 SYGVKD. Germline trimming cut 2 bases from V and 7 bases from J; bases unmatched to any gene: 12. The CDR3 totals 16 residues. The CDR3 bases are TGTGCCATCAGTGAGGGAGGGACTAGCAGGTTACAGGAGCAGTACTTC. Protein product: CAISEGGTSRLQEQYF.

This clonotype was counted between two and nine times. One end of the junction is discordant with germline, which a read error may explain. CDR3 nucleotides: TGTGCCAACAGCTTGGGGGGAATCCCAGAGACCCAGTACTTC. Translated, it gives CANSLGGIPETQYF. V usage is TRBV11-2 and J usage is TRBJ2-5; the D gene is possibly TRBD2 (6 bases). The CDR3 covers 14 residues. From germline, CDR1 is SGHAT and CDR2 FQNNGV.

This clonotype has just a few counts. This rearrangement joins TRBV7-9 to TRBJ1-2; TRBD1 might be the D (6 bases). V was shortened by 5 bases and J by 3 bases, with 16 bases between the two germline ends. The CDR3 length is 15 residues. The V gene's germline CDR1 is SEHNR and CDR2 FQNEAQ (reference sequence). CDR3 coding DNA: TGTGCCAGCAGCGTCGGGACATCTCAGCACTATGGCTACACCTTC. Protein sequence: CASSVGTSQHYGYTF.